These T cell receptor beta chains were read from a single sample in a study of blood T cells in healthy people across ages. TCRdb reprocessed the 5' RACE reads with MiXCR, giving one entry per CDR3 protein. The sample has 750,000 to 950,000 distinct CDR3 sequences, roughly 50% seen once. Sequenced sample: blood. Receptor source: a man older than 75 in good health. Both conserved end residues are part of each CDR3. Fields, in order: V gene, clone size, J gene, D gene, CDR3 DNA, CDR3 protein. The D gene is left open where the match is weak. The size field is filled for only some rows; it gives once, few, many or a size class.

v_call: TRBV24-1
clone_size: .
j_call: TRBJ2-1
d_call: TRBD1
cdr3_nt: TGTGCCACCAGTGATTTTTCGGACAGGGGGAGGTACAATGAGCAGTTCTTC
cdr3_aa: CATSDFSDRGRYNEQFF

v_call: TRBV21-1
clone_size: few
j_call: TRBJ2-7
d_call: .
cdr3_nt: TGTGCCAGCAGCAAGGGGGACAGGCCGTACCGACATAGCTCCTACGAGCAGTACTTC
cdr3_aa: CASSKGDRPYRHSSYEQYF

v_call: TRBV29-1
clone_size: .
j_call: TRBJ2-5
d_call: .
cdr3_nt: TGCAGCGGCACGACGATGGAGACCCAGTACTTC
cdr3_aa: CSGTTMETQYF

v_call: TRBV29-1
clone_size: .
j_call: TRBJ2-7
d_call: TRBD1
cdr3_nt: TGCAGCGTTGGAGGGACAGGGGTTCAGCGGGAGAGGAGGGAGCAGTACTTC
cdr3_aa: CSVGGTGVQRERREQYF

v_call: TRBV4-2
clone_size: .
j_call: TRBJ2-7
d_call: TRBD1
cdr3_nt: TGTGCCAGCAGCCCACAGACAGGGATCGGCAACGAGCAGTACTTC
cdr3_aa: CASSPQTGIGNEQYF

v_call: TRBV28
clone_size: .
j_call: TRBJ2-6
d_call: TRBD1
cdr3_nt: TGTGCCAGCGGGACAGTCGGCGCCAACGTCCTGACTTTC
cdr3_aa: CASGTVGANVLTF

v_call: TRBV20-1
clone_size: .
j_call: TRBJ2-7
d_call: TRBD2
cdr3_nt: TGCAGTGCTAGAGATCCTTCAGCGGGAGAGGGCGAGCAGTACTTC
cdr3_aa: CSARDPSAGEGEQYF

v_call: TRBV29-1
clone_size: .
j_call: TRBJ2-7
d_call: TRBD1
cdr3_nt: TGCAGCGTTGAATTGGGACAGGGGTACCACGAGCAGTACTTC
cdr3_aa: CSVELGQGYHEQYF

v_call: TRBV6-5
clone_size: .
j_call: TRBJ2-7
d_call: TRBD1
cdr3_nt: TGTGCCAGCAGTTATGACTTAGGGGGCTCAGGGCATTCCTACGAGCAGTACTTC
cdr3_aa: CASSYDLGGSGHSYEQYF

v_call: TRBV2
clone_size: .
j_call: TRBJ2-7
d_call: TRBD1
cdr3_nt: TGTGCCAGCACGGACCAAGGACAGGGACTTGGGGAGCAGTACTTC
cdr3_aa: CASTDQGQGLGEQYF

v_call: TRBV28
clone_size: .
j_call: TRBJ2-3
d_call: TRBD2
cdr3_nt: TGTGCCGGCACCAAGAGCGGGGGCGGCCCAGATACGCAGTATTTT
cdr3_aa: CAGTKSGGGPDTQYF

v_call: TRBV21-1
clone_size: once
j_call: TRBJ1-5
d_call: .
cdr3_nt: TGTGCCAGCAGCAAACCACAGCCCCAGCATTTT
cdr3_aa: CASSKPQPQHF

v_call: TRBV27
clone_size: .
j_call: TRBJ2-2
d_call: .
cdr3_nt: TGTGCCAGCAGTTTATCGGGGCCTTCGAACACCGGGGAGCTGTTTTTT
cdr3_aa: CASSLSGPSNTGELFF